The 29 T cell receptor beta chains below all came from one sample that was sequenced in a study of STAT5B mutations in CD4+ large granular lymphocyte leukemia. Some clones are missing from TCRdb's copy, which holds only in-frame ones; the method was immunoSEQ multiplex PCR. The repertoire includes approximately 32,000 clones, 69% of them detected once, and 2.5% to 3% sits in the top ten. Sample: CD4+ T cells from blood buffy coats. The receptors were sampled from a human donor in good health.

V usage is TRBV25-1 and J usage is TRBJ2-5; D may be TRBD2 (7 bases). Trimming took off 2 bases at V and 3 bases at J, with 22 bases between the two ends. CDR1 and CDR2 (germline): MGHDK, SYGVNS. This CDR3 comprises 18 residues. The CDR3 sequence is CASSEGGRGSGHKETQYF. DNA of the CDR3: TGTGCCAGCAGTGAAGGAGGGAGGGGGTCAGGGCACAAAGAGACCCAGTACTTC.

The chain couples TRBV27 to TRBJ1-1, with D unclear. Trimming took off 2 bases at V and 5 bases at J, with 12 bases between the two ends. The CDR3 extends over 14 amino acids. CDR1 is MNHEY, CDR2 SMNVEV, per germline (reference sequence). The CDR3 here is CASSLRGDRTEAFF. The CDR3 DNA is TGTGCCAGCAGTTTACGTGGGGATCGGACTGAAGCTTTCTTT.

The rearrangement links TRBV5-1 to TRBJ1-1; no firm D call. Germline V gene lookup returns CDR1 SGHRS and CDR2 YFSETQ. Trimming removed 0 bases at V and 4 bases at J, with 10 bases between. The CDR3 length is 14 residues. The chain's CDR3 is CASSLATLPTEAFF. The CDR3 DNA is TGCGCCAGCAGCTTGGCCACGTTACCCACTGAAGCTTTCTTT.

The chain is built from TRBV18 and TRBJ1-3; the D is unclear. V lost 0 bases and J lost 0, with 9 bases in between. This CDR3 has 16 residues. Germline values: CDR1 KGHSH, CDR2 LQKENI. CDR3 DNA: TGTGCCAGCTCACCACCAGGACGGATCTCTGGAAACACCATATATTTT. It is translated as CASSPPGRISGNTIYF.

In this sample, this clone turned up once. The rearrangement uses TRBV7-9 and TRBJ1-6; no reliable D call. The V end lost 4 bases, the J end lost 9 bases, and 13 bases lay between the germline ends. The germline CDR1 and CDR2 sequences are SEHNR and FQNEAQ (reference sequence). This CDR3 contains 14 residues. DNA for the CDR3: TGTGCCAGCAGCTCCTTCCAGTCGGTTTCACCCCTCCACTTT. This encodes CASSSFQSVSPLHF.

The chain links TRBV7-6 to TRBJ2-3, with 7 bases identical to TRBD2. The ends lost 1 base at V and 1 base at J; junction bases unmatched: 5. The CDR3 has 16 residues. Germline V gene lookup returns CDR1 SGHVS and CDR2 FNYEAQ. CDR3 DNA sequence: TGTGCCAGCAGCTTAGGGAGCGGGGTAGGCACAGATACGCAGTATTTT. It specifies CASSLGSGVGTDTQYF.

V and J are TRBV5-1 and TRBJ2-7, with D possibly being TRBD1 or TRBD2 (5 bases each). Trimming cost V 2 bases and J 2 bases, with 8 bases left between them. Germline lookup yields CDR1 SGHRS and CDR2 YFSETQ. CDR3 length: 13 residues. In nucleotides, the CDR3 is TGCGCCAGCAGCTTTTTGGGGGCCTACGAGCAGTACTTC. It yields the protein CASSFLGAYEQYF.

There are a few counts of this clone. The chain combines TRBV25-1 with TRBJ1-2, with no clear D. V lost 3 bases, J lost 3 bases, and 5 bases lay in between. The CDR3 length is 12 residues. Germline CDR1 and CDR2: MGHDK and SYGVNS. The CDR3 DNA follows: TGTGCCAGCAGTGACTGGGACTATGGCTACACCTTC. This codes for CASSDWDYGYTF.

In nucleotides, the CDR3 is TGTGCCAGCCGAGAGGGGGGTAAAAATGGCTACACCTTC. Its translation is CASREGGKNGYTF. The V gene is TRBV5-4, the J gene TRBJ1-2; D may be TRBD1 (6 bases). CDR1 is SGHNT, CDR2 YYREEE, per germline (reference sequence). The CDR3 has 13 residues. V gave up 7 bases and J gave up 6 bases, with 16 bases separating them.

V is TRBV5-1 and J is TRBJ1-1; D not resolved. This CDR3 is built from 14 residues. V was shortened by 0 bases and J by 6 bases, with 12 bases between the two germline ends. The V gene's germline CDR1 is SGHRS and CDR2 YFSETQ. CDR3 nucleotide sequence: TGCGCCAGCAGCTTGGGCCCCGGGGTGGCTGAAGCTTTCTTT. It translates to CASSLGPGVAEAFF.

The chain employs TRBV28 and TRBJ1-4; 11 bases are a match to TRBD1. Germline lookup yields CDR1 MDHEN and CDR2 SYDVKM. This CDR3 is built from 16 residues. V shed 4 bases and J 8 bases; nucleotides not matched to a gene: 9. CDR3 in amino acids: CASSSSGQGAGEKLFF. The CDR3 DNA sequence: TGTGCCAGCAGTTCGTCCGGACAGGGGGCAGGGGAAAAACTGTTTTTT.

This chain links TRBV25-1 with TRBJ1-1, with TRBD1 as a possible D gene (6 bases). The CDR3 runs to 14 residues. Deletions cut 3 bases from V and 11 bases from J, with 19 bases between. Germline assignment: CDR1 MGHDK and CDR2 SYGVNS. The CDR3, as DNA: TGTGCCAGCAGTGACGGGGGGACACAGCCTCGGGCTTTCTTT. Amino acids: CASSDGGTQPRAFF.

Remarks on this clone: Mismatch with germline at one junction end may stem from a read error. V and J are TRBV5-4 and TRBJ2-2; 9 positions agree with TRBD2. The CDR3 runs 14 residues. Germline V gene data show CDR1 as SGHNT and CDR2 as YYREEE (reference sequence). Here the CDR3 reads CASSLANPLAGLIF. The DNA for the CDR3 is TGTGCCAGCAGCTTGGCCAACCCCCTAGCGGGGTTAATTTTT.

This clone was picked up a small number of times. A junction end diverges from the germline sequence, so it may reflect a read error. This chain links TRBV7-2 with TRBJ2-2; tentative D call: TRBD1 (5 bases). Germline V gene lookup returns CDR1 SGHTA and CDR2 FQGNSA. The CDR3 is made up of 15 amino acids. The CDR3 DNA reads as TGTGCCAGCACCTTAAGGGGTTTGAACACCGGGGAGCTGTTTTTT. It codes for CASTLRGLNTGELFF. Full variable domain (outside the CDR3, taken from reference TRBV7-2 and TRBJ2-2): GAGVSQSPSNKVTEKGKDVELRCDPISGHTALYWYRQSLGQGLEFLIYFQGNSAPDKSGLPSDRFSAERTGGSVSTLTIQRTQQEDSAVYLCASTLRGLNTGELFFGEGSRLTVL.

The genes are TRBV6-5 and TRBJ1-1; TRBD1 matches at 7 bases. Germline-derived CDR1 and CDR2 are MNHEY and SVGAGI. The V gene end was trimmed by 2 bases and the J gene end by 4 bases; junction bases not matched to a gene: 10. CDR3 length: 16 amino acids. The CDR3 protein is CASSYISTGYATEAFF. In DNA, the CDR3 is TGTGCCAGCAGTTACATTTCGACAGGGTACGCCACTGAAGCTTTCTTT.

CDR3 sequence reads: CASSAGLPNTGELFF. The CDR3 DNA reads as TGTGCCAGCAGCGCGGGACTTCCGAACACCGGGGAGCTGTTTTTT. The chain combines TRBV7-2 with TRBJ2-2, with D perhaps matching TRBD2 (6 bases). The CDR3 is 15 residues long. Germline assignment: CDR1 SGHTA and CDR2 FQGNSA. The V gene lost 5 bases and the J gene lost 0 bases, with 10 bases spanning the gap.

The J gene is TRBJ2-1, the V gene TRBV7-2; 13 bases fit TRBD2. CDR3 length: 16 amino acids. The junction had 5 bases not matched to a gene; V was cut back by 1 base and J by 8 bases. The germline CDR1 and CDR2 sequences are SGHTA and FQGNSA. The CDR3 sequence is CASSLVSGLAGDEQFF. The CDR3 nucleotides are TGTGCCAGCAGCTTAGTCTCTGGACTAGCGGGGGATGAGCAGTTCTTC.

The sample holds a few counts of this clone. V is TRBV5-5 and J is TRBJ2-6, with D perhaps TRBD1 (5 bases). V was shortened by 6 bases and J by 4 bases, with 11 bases between the two germline ends. The CDR3 extends over 14 amino acids. Per germline, CDR1 SGHKS and CDR2 YYEKEE (reference sequence). This CDR3 is CASTKTAGANVLTF. DNA of the CDR3: TGTGCCAGCACCAAGACAGCAGGGGCCAACGTCCTGACTTTC.

The chain uses TRBV5-1 and TRBJ1-6; D gene ambiguous. CDR3 size: 13 residues. With 2 bases removed from V and 7 bases from J, the gap between germline ends came to 7 bases. Germline CDR1 SGHRS, CDR2 YFSETQ. The CDR3 here is CASSLGRNSPLHF. For the CDR3, the DNA is TGCGCCAGCAGCTTAGGACGGAATTCACCCCTCCACTTT.

This chain connects TRBV10-3 to TRBJ1-2, with 7 bases fitting TRBD1. The length of the CDR3 is 13 residues. Germline assignment: CDR1 ENHRY and CDR2 SYGVKD. J lost 4 bases, V lost 9 bases, and 8 bases had no gene match. CDR3 residues: CAITGDIGYGYTF. DNA of the CDR3: TGTGCCATTACAGGGGATATTGGCTATGGCTACACCTTC.

The V gene is TRBV9, the J gene TRBJ2-5, with 7 bases matching TRBD1. With 3 bases clipped from V and 3 bases from J, the junction kept 2 bases outside the gene matches. Germline lookup yields CDR1 SGDLS and CDR2 YYNGEE. The CDR3 extends over 13 amino acids. CDR3 sequence reads: CASSGQGEETQYF. CDR3 nucleotides: TGTGCCAGCAGCGGACAGGGAGAAGAGACCCAGTACTTC.

The V call is TRBV7-9, the J call TRBJ2-3; 8 nucleotides match TRBD2. The CDR3 is made up of 16 amino acids. The germline gives CDR1 SEHNR, CDR2 FQNEAQ (reference sequence). The J segment lost 0 bases and the V segment lost 2 bases, leaving 4 bases of the junction unmatched. In nucleotides, the CDR3 is TGTGCCAGCAGCTTACGGCGGGGGGCTAGCACAGATACGCAGTATTTT. Translating gives CASSLRRGASTDTQYF.

Only a few counts were recorded for this clone. The rearrangement links TRBV6-5 to TRBJ2-7; D not resolved. V lost 7 bases and J 9 bases, leaving 13 bases between the germline ends. Germline V gives CDR1 MNHEY, CDR2 SVGAGI. This CDR3 spans 11 amino acids. The CDR3 DNA follows: TGTGCCAGCATGACACCGGGCGGGCAGTACTTC. Its protein product is CASMTPGGQYF.

This clone was seen once. This chain connects TRBV6-1 to TRBJ1-5, with D maybe TRBD1 (6 bases). CDR1 is MNHNS and CDR2 is SASEGT in the germline V gene. CDR3 length equals 14 residues. Trimming took off 8 bases at V and 3 bases at J, with 14 bases between the two ends. In DNA, the CDR3 is TGTGCCAGCCTGGACAGCCCCCTCAATCAGCCCCAGCATTTT. As protein: CASLDSPLNQPQHF.

This chain uses TRBV19 with TRBJ2-3, with 8 nucleotides matching TRBD2. J lost 3 bases, V lost 3 bases, and 8 bases had no gene match. Germline CDR1 is LNHDA and CDR2 is SQIVND (reference sequence). This CDR3 contains 16 residues. CDR3 DNA: TGTGCCAGTAGTATTCGCCCGGGGGGGCCTACAGATACGCAGTATTTT. Translation gives CASSIRPGGPTDTQYF.

The V and J genes are TRBV5-1 and TRBJ2-7, with 8 bases fitting TRBD1. This CDR3 contains 14 residues. Germline V gives CDR1 SGHRS, CDR2 YFSETQ. The ends lost 4 bases at V and 4 bases at J; junction bases unmatched: 7. The CDR3 region has the DNA TGCGCCAGCAGCCTGCAGGGGGCGCCTTACGAGCAGTACTTC. Its translation: CASSLQGAPYEQYF.

This chain uses TRBV7-2 with TRBJ2-7; possible D gene TRBD1, 6 bases. V lost 8 bases to trimming and J lost 2 bases, with 16 bases between them. The CDR3 has 14 amino acids. CDR1 and CDR2 from the germline V gene are SGHTA and FQGNSA. CDR3 protein: CASRSRDTAYEQYF. CDR3 nucleotides: TGTGCCAGCCGAAGCCGGGACACCGCCTACGAGCAGTACTTC.

The chain employs TRBV4-1 and TRBJ1-6, with a tentative D call TRBD1 (5 bases). The CDR3 contains 17 residues. Germline V gene sequence: CDR1 MGHRA, CDR2 YSYEKL. Between the trimmed V and J ends, which lost 1 base and 2 bases, there was a span of 12 bases. The CDR3 DNA is TGCGCCAGCAGCCAAGGGCAGCTGGGGGCCTATAATTCACCCCTCCACTTT. The encoded protein is CASSQGQLGAYNSPLHF.

This clone was counted only a few times. The chain employs TRBV7-2 and TRBJ2-2; D call uncertain. The germline V gene has CDR1 SGHTA and CDR2 FQGNSA. With 5 bases removed from V and 5 bases from J, the gap between germline ends came to 24 bases. This CDR3 is built from 18 residues. CDR3 in amino acids: CASSLRTFRYARTGELFF. CDR3 bases: TGTGCCAGCAGCCTCCGGACCTTCCGCTATGCAAGAACCGGGGAGCTGTTTTTT.